These 12 T cell receptor beta chains came from one sample sequenced in a study. The sorted Tregs were CD4+CD25+CD127-/low cells. TCRdb reprocessed the 5' RACE reads via MiXCR and lists one record per CDR3 protein. The table includes approximately 50,000 distinct CDR3 sequences, approximately 27% detected once. Material: tumor-infiltrating Tregs sorted from the breast tumor. Receptors were obtained from a female donor with breast cancer.

The CDR3 sequence is CASSVTSGDYNEQFF. CDR3 DNA sequence: TGTGCCAGCAGCGTGACTAGCGGAGACTACAATGAGCAGTTCTTC. The genes are TRBV9 and TRBJ2-1; 9 bases match TRBD2. Germline CDR1 reads SGDLS; CDR2 reads YYNGEE. V lost 2 bases to trimming and J lost 3 bases; unmatched junction nucleotides: 3. The CDR3 spans 15 residues.

J is TRBJ2-1 and V is TRBV29-1; 10 bases agree with TRBD1. V was pared by 3 bases and J by 2 bases, with 1 base of the junction left unmatched. Germline V gives CDR1 SQVTM, CDR2 ANQGSEA. This CDR3 comprises 14 residues. The CDR3 bases are TGCAGCGTTGATGGGACAGGGGCCTACAATGAGCAGTTCTTC. This encodes CSVDGTGAYNEQFF.

This clonotype showed up many times. The V call is TRBV10-2, the J call TRBJ2-1; tentative D call: TRBD1 (6 bases). CDR3 length equals 14 residues. V was pared by 2 bases and J by 12 bases, with 17 bases between. Germline CDR1 reads WSHSY; CDR2 reads SAAADI. Here the CDR3 DNA reads TGCGCCAGCAGTGAGACGCCGAACAGGGTAGGGCAGTTCTTC. This encodes CASSETPNRVGQFF.

As for this clonotype: An end of the junction differs from the germline gene, which may be a read error. The chain joins TRBV12-3 or TRBV12-4 to TRBJ2-1; D call uncertain. CDR3 size: 16 residues. CDR3 sequence (DNA): TGTGTCAGCACCCCTGGCGGTTCTAGCTCCTACAATGAGCAGTTCTTC. Protein: CVSTPGGSSSYNEQFF.

The genes are TRBV4-3 and TRBJ2-2; no clear D gene. Germline CDR1 reads LGHNA; CDR2 reads YSLEER. The CDR3 is made up of 14 amino acids. V was pared by 1 base and J by 4 bases, with 7 bases between. The CDR3 is CASSQGWSTGELFF. The CDR3 region has the DNA TGCGCCAGCAGCCAAGGCTGGTCCACCGGGGAGCTGTTTTTT.

This clonotype was counted a few times. The V call is TRBV10-3, the J call TRBJ2-3; tentatively, D is TRBD2 (6 bases). The CDR3 totals 14 residues. Germline lookup yields CDR1 ENHRY and CDR2 SYGVKD. Trimming cost V 5 bases and J 0 bases, with 9 bases left between them. The CDR3 coding sequence is TGTGCCATCAGTACCGGGACTAGCACAGATACGCAGTATTTT. Residues: CAISTGTSTDTQYF.

This clonotype was recorded a few times. This chain joins TRBV12-3 or TRBV12-4 and TRBJ2-2; tentative D call: TRBD1 (6 bases). V was pared by 5 bases and J by 6 bases, with 19 bases between. This CDR3 has 16 residues. The CDR3 sequence: CASSHHPGQHAGELFF. Here the CDR3 DNA reads TGTGCCAGCAGTCACCATCCGGGACAACACGCCGGGGAGCTGTTTTTT.

This clonotype turned up a few times. The V gene is TRBV9, the J gene TRBJ1-1, with 8 nucleotides matching TRBD1. J was trimmed by 3 bases and V by 3 bases; bases with no gene match: 7. Per the germline V gene, CDR1 is SGDLS and CDR2 is YYNGEE. The CDR3 has 15 residues. CDR3 amino acids: CASSETWTGYTEAFF. Written as DNA, the CDR3 is TGTGCCAGCAGCGAGACCTGGACAGGGTACACTGAAGCTTTCTTT.

V is TRBV6-1 and J is TRBJ1-2; D ambiguous. Trimming stripped 10 bases from V and 4 bases from J, with 22 bases between. Germline loops: CDR1 MNHNS, CDR2 SASEGT. The CDR3 has 15 residues. The CDR3: CANTLMDDGSYGYTF. The CDR3 DNA sequence: TGTGCCAACACCCTTATGGACGACGGGAGCTATGGCTACACCTTC.

This clonotype was observed a few times. The chain has TRBV12-3 or TRBV12-4 and TRBJ2-5; unclear D gene. CDR3 length equals 14 residues. Trimming took 3 bases from V and 2 from J, leaving 10 bases between them. CDR3 residues: CASSFSRVQETQYF. The CDR3 nucleotides read TGTGCCAGCAGTTTCTCCCGGGTACAAGAGACCCAGTACTTC.

The chain recombines TRBV9 with TRBJ2-7, with D maybe TRBD2 (6 bases). Trimming took off 4 bases at V and 0 bases at J, with 14 bases between the two ends. The germline V gene encodes CDR1 SGDLS and CDR2 YYNGEE. This CDR3 is 15 amino acids long. CDR3 sequence: CASSTQPTSSYEQYF. CDR3 DNA sequence: TGTGCCAGCAGCACCCAACCGACTAGCTCCTACGAGCAGTACTTC.

This clonotype came up a few times. The chain has TRBV7-2 and TRBJ1-4; TRBD1 matches 7 bases. The CDR3 is made up of 14 amino acids. The germline CDR1 and CDR2 sequences are SGHTA and FQGNSA. J lost 7 bases, V lost 5 bases, and 7 bases had no gene match. The CDR3 loop is CASSPQGGGEKLFF. The CDR3 nucleotides are TGTGCCAGCAGCCCCCAAGGGGGCGGTGAAAAACTGTTTTTT.